The clone carrying this T cell receptor beta chain was counted between two and nine times. Antigen unknown. The data stem from a study of blood T cells in healthy people across ages. Study-wide findings and caveats: It was not possible, with unsorted PBMCs, to conclusively compare naive and antigen-experienced cells. CMV status of donors was unknown, possibly confounding expanded clonotype changes.

With a J-beta primer mix and a sample-barcoded 5' primer, a second PCR ran about 6 to 11 cycles. Each cDNA molecule carried a tag from a template-switch adaptor that contained 12 random nucleotides. Any given sample supplied a minimum of 2.5 million CDR3-containing paired-end reads. MiXCR, applied by TCRdb to the 5' RACE reads, yields one record per CDR3 protein. The sample has 1.4 million to 1.5 million distinct CDR3 sequences; around 39% are singletons. This CDR3 is 15 amino acids long. The trim removed 2 bases at V and 2 bases at J, leaving 6 bases unmatched. Looked up from germline, CDR1 is MNHEY and CDR2 is SMNVEV (reference sequence).

Specimen: blood. The rearrangement joins TRBV27 to TRBJ2-7; 7 bases are shared with TRBD1. This sequence originates from a woman between 18 and 29 years old in good health. CDR3 in DNA: TGTGCCAGCAGTTTAGGGCACACAGGGGCCTACGAGCAGTACTTC. It is translated as CASSLGHTGAYEQYF.